This T cell receptor (beta chain) was recorded in a study of blood T cell repertoires in COVID-19. V lost 4 bases to trimming and J lost 4 bases; unmatched junction nucleotides: 1. There are 13 residues in the CDR3. Germline loops: CDR1 SGHVS, CDR2 FQNEAQ. Assay used: immunoSEQ multiplex PCR; TCRdb lists only in-frame clones, some missing. The sample carries around 170,000 clones, 84% recorded once. This clone occurred many times. The chain joins TRBV7-8 to TRBJ2-7, with 10 bases lining up with TRBD2. The sequenced material came from PBMCs or T cells enriched from blood (not recorded which). This receptor was identified in a man aged 45 to 65 who had recovered from COVID-19. The CDR3 protein is CASSSTSGYEQYF. The CDR3 bases are TGTGCCAGCAGCTCGACTAGCGGGTACGAGCAGTACTTC. The complete variable domain, with remaining parts taken from reference TRBV7-8 and TRBJ2-7, reads GAGVSQSPRYKVAKRGQDVALRCDPISGHVSLFWYQQALGQGPEFLTYFQNEAQLDKSGLPSDRFFAERPEGSVSTLKIQRTQQEDSAVYLCASSSTSGYEQYFGPGTRLTVT.